A selection of T cell receptor beta chains follows, all from one sample in a study of long-term antiretroviral therapy in people with HIV. The assay was immunoSEQ multiplex PCR, and TCRdb's table has in-frame clones only and misses some. The table has tens of thousands of clones, over 90% seen once. The sample here was unsorted PBMCs, taken 6.2 years after starting antiretroviral therapy. The receptors derive from a man in his forties or fifties with HIV. Each CDR3 is given with its conserved first and last residue. Fields, in order: CDR3 protein, V gene.

CDR3: CASSLWPSGGEKLFF
V: TRBV5-5

CDR3: CAADDRGNQPQHF
V: TRBV28

CDR3: CASSMSTQETQYF
V: TRBV19

CDR3: CASSYGDLPTYEQYF
V: TRBV6-6

CDR3: CASSLEGTGAREKLFF
V: TRBV28

CDR3: CASSVVSQGAFSGNTIYF
V: TRBV9

CDR3: CASSLIGEDETQYF
V: TRBV7-8

CDR3: CASSLQTQGAEQYF
V: TRBV6-5

CDR3: CASSQGAYEQYF
V: TRBV6-1

CDR3: CASSPTATGELFF
V: TRBV6-4

CDR3: CASRAGQGTNSPLHF
V: TRBV5-1

CDR3: CACEPSSYNEQFF
V: TRBV11-2

CDR3: CASSRADTYEQYF
V: TRBV19

CDR3: CATLTSGNSDTQYF
V: TRBV10-3